The 14 T cell receptor beta chains presented below share a single source sample, sequenced in a study of T cells in Graves' hyperthyroidism and ophthalmopathy. TCR beta CDR3 regions were amplified from RNA. RT-PCR in the first round (using the HTBI primer set) targeted the TCR CDR3. Using its own MiXCR run on the multiplex PCR reads, TCRdb lists one record per CDR3 protein. The sample contains roughly 110,000 distinct CDR3 sequences, approximately 15% of which appear only once. The sequenced sample was blood. The receptor source for this set is a woman in her forties or fifties with Graves' hyperthyroidism.

This clonotype was counted at least ten times. This chain links TRBV10-3 with TRBJ2-1; 9 bases line up with TRBD1. Germline assignment: CDR1 ENHRY and CDR2 SYGVKD. With 6 bases clipped from V and 8 bases from J, the junction kept 14 bases outside the gene matches. The CDR3 runs to 16 residues. Here the CDR3 DNA reads TGTGCCATCAGAAGCAACCGGGACAGGGAATACCATGAGCAGTTCTTC. It specifies CAIRSNRDREYHEQFF.

This clonotype was seen ten or more times. The chain joins TRBV3-1 to TRBJ1-3; no clear D. Germline CDR1 is LGHDT and CDR2 is YNNKEL (reference sequence). V was trimmed by 5 bases and J by 10 bases, leaving 12 bases between them. This CDR3 is built from 12 residues. CDR3 region: CASSAGVETIYF. CDR3 bases: TGTGCCAGCAGCGCTGGTGTTGAAACCATATATTTT.

This clonotype has a count of ten or more. This rearrangement joins TRBV6-5 to TRBJ1-1, with a possible D match to TRBD1 (5 bases). Germline CDR1 reads MNHEY; CDR2 reads SVGAGI. V shed 0 bases and J shed 6 bases, with 11 bases lying between them. CDR3 length equals 14 residues. CDR3: CASSYSGTLAEAFF. Written as DNA, the CDR3 is TGTGCCAGCAGTTACTCAGGGACGCTCGCTGAAGCTTTCTTT.

Comments on this clonotype: It may be a read error: a sequence one base away is much more abundant. The genes are TRBV5-1 and TRBJ2-2, with 7 bases aligning to TRBD1. Trimming at V came to 5 bases and at J to 3 bases, leaving 7 bases not matched to a gene. The CDR3 spans 15 residues. Germline-derived CDR1 and CDR2 are SGHRS and YFSETQ. The DNA for the CDR3 is TGCGCCAGCAGAACCGGGACAGCGGACACCGGGGAGCTGTTTTTT. Amino acid sequence: CASRTGTADTGELFF.

This clonotype was recorded at least ten times. V usage is TRBV3-1 and J usage is TRBJ2-1, with 12 nucleotides matching TRBD2. CDR3 length: 14 residues. Trimming cost V 5 bases and J 8 bases; bases outside gene matches: 4. In germline, CDR1 is LGHDT, CDR2 YNNKEL (reference sequence). In DNA form, the CDR3 reads TGTGCCAGCAGCTCGACTAGCGGGAGTGATGAGCAGTTCTTC. Amino acids: CASSSTSGSDEQFF.

This clonotype was recorded at least ten times. The CDR3 sequence is CSVAENIQYF. DNA for the CDR3: TGCAGCGTTGCAGAAAACATTCAGTACTTC. The chain employs TRBV29-1 and TRBJ2-4; D is uncertain. Germline CDR1 reads SQVTM; CDR2 reads ANQGSEA. The CDR3 covers 10 residues. With 4 bases removed from V and 5 bases from J, the gap between germline ends came to 3 bases. Full variable domain (remainder filled in from reference TRBV29-1 and TRBJ2-4): SAVISQKPSRDICQRGTSLTIQCQVDSQVTMMFWYRQQPGQSLTLIATANQGSEATYESGFVIDKFPISRPNLTFSTLTVSNMSPEDSSIYLCSVAENIQYFGAGTRLSVL.

This clonotype was recorded many times. The chain is built from TRBV12-3 or TRBV12-4 and TRBJ2-5; 8 nucleotides align to TRBD1. J lost 5 bases, V lost 5 bases, and 19 bases had no gene match. There are 18 residues in the CDR3. CDR3: CASSTDKGTGLGWETQYF. In DNA form, the CDR3 reads TGTGCCAGCAGTACGGATAAGGGGACAGGCCTCGGATGGGAGACCCAGTACTTC.

There are many counts of this clonotype. Here the CDR3 reads CASGVQGKGTEAFF. CDR3 nucleotides: TGTGCCAGCGGCGTACAGGGCAAAGGCACTGAAGCTTTCTTT. The J gene is TRBJ1-1, the V gene TRBV7-9, with a tentative D call TRBD1 (6 bases). CDR1 and CDR2 from the germline V gene are SEHNR and FQNEAQ (reference sequence). V lost 8 bases to trimming and J lost 4 bases, with 17 bases between them. The CDR3 is 14 amino acids.

The chain is built from TRBV11-1 and TRBJ1-1; 7 positions match TRBD1. The CDR3 runs 16 residues. Looked up from germline, CDR1 is SGHAT and CDR2 is FQDESV (reference sequence). V was pared by 7 bases and J by 3 bases, with 14 bases of the junction left unmatched. The CDR3 DNA sequence: TGTGCCAGCACTCGGGGACAGCTCGTTAGGGACACTGAAGCTTTCTTT. Protein product: CASTRGQLVRDTEAFF.

This clonotype was recorded a few times. This chain joins TRBV7-3 and TRBJ2-2; D gene uncertain. This CDR3 is 12 amino acids long. Germline V gives CDR1 SGHTA, CDR2 FQGTGA. The V gene lost 2 bases and the J gene lost 11 bases, with 9 bases spanning the gap. Here the CDR3 reads CASSLSGGELFF. The DNA of the CDR3 is TGTGCCAGCAGCTTATCAGGCGGAGAGCTGTTTTTT.

The sample holds many counts of this clonotype. The V and J genes are TRBV12-3 or TRBV12-4 and TRBJ2-7, with a possible D match to TRBD1 (6 bases). The V and J ends lost 4 bases and 3 bases respectively, with 13 bases between them. The CDR3 consists of 14 residues. In DNA form, the CDR3 reads TGTGCCAGCAGTTCCAGCGACAGGTTCTACGAGCAGTACTTC. Translation gives CASSSSDRFYEQYF.

The V gene is TRBV2, the J gene TRBJ2-2; 8 bases are shared with TRBD2. Trimming took 9 bases from V and 1 from J; bases not matched to a gene: 10. The CDR3 consists of 16 residues. The V gene's germline CDR1 is SNHLY and CDR2 FYNNEI. This CDR3 reads CARSRTSRMNTGELFF. CDR3 DNA sequence: TGTGCCAGAAGTCGGACTAGCAGGATGAACACCGGGGAGCTGTTTTTT.

This clonotype appeared many times. One junction end does not reproduce the germline sequence, and a read error may be involved. The gene calls are TRBV3-1 and TRBJ2-1, with TRBD2 matching over 7 bases. Looked up from germline, CDR1 is LGHDT and CDR2 is YNNKEL (reference sequence). There are 16 residues in the CDR3. The CDR3 reads CASSPRRGLSYNEQFF. For the CDR3, the DNA is TGTGCCAGCAGCCCTCGGAGGGGACTATCCTACAATGAGCAATTCTTC.

This clonotype was recorded many times. The chain combines TRBV18 with TRBJ1-5; no clear D gene. The ends were cut back, 1 base at V and 2 bases at J, with 3 bases in the middle. The CDR3 has 13 residues. Germline CDR1 and CDR2: KGHSH and LQKENI. For the CDR3, the DNA is TGTGCCAGCTCACCACAGGGCAATCAGCCCCAGCATTTT. Translation: CASSPQGNQPQHF.